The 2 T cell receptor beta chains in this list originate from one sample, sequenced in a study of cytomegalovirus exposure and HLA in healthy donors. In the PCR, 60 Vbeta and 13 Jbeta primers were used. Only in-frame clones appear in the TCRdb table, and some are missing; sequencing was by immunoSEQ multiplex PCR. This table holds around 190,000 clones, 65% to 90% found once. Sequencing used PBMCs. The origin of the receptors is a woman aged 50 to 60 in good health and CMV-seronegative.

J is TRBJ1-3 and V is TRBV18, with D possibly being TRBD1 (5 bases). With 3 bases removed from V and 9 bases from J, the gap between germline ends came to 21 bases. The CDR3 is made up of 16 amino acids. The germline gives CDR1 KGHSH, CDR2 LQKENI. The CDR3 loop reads CASSPQPSGGAGTIYF. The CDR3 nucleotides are TGTGCCAGCTCACCTCAACCTTCCGGGGGTGCGGGCACCATATATTTT.

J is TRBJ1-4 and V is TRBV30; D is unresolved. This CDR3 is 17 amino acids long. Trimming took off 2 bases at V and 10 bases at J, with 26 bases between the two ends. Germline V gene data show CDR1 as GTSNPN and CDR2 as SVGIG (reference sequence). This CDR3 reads CAWSRTGTRAEVGKLFF. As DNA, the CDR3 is TGTGCCTGGAGTCGAACCGGTACCAGAGCTGAGGTGGGAAAACTGTTTTTT.